The rows below give T cell receptor beta chains drawn from one sample of a study of early T cells in non-severe SARS-CoV-2 infection. TCRdb passed the 5' RACE reads through MiXCR, listing each CDR3 protein once. Of 80,000 to 95,000 distinct CDR3 sequences in the sample, 11% to 15% were seen once. Source material: whole blood. The receptors were gathered from an adult who was a healthcare worker with PCR-confirmed SARS-CoV-2 infection or an uninfected control (not recorded which). Each CDR3 is given with its conserved first and last residue. Fields, in order: J gene, D gene, clone size, V gene, CDR3 DNA, CDR3 protein. D genes are given only for firm matches. A row's size may be missing; if present it is once, few, many or a size class.

J: TRBJ2-5
D: .
size: many
V: TRBV15
DNA: TGTGCCACCAGTACGAGCGCCGGTCCTCAAGAGACCCAGTACTTC
CDR3: CATSTSAGPQETQYF

J: TRBJ2-5
D: TRBD2
size: few
V: TRBV7-6
DNA: TGTGCCAGCAGCTTAGTACTAGCGGGACAGTACCAAGAGACCCAGTACTTC
CDR3: CASSLVLAGQYQETQYF

J: TRBJ1-3
D: .
size: .
V: TRBV7-9
DNA: TGTGCCAGCAGCTTAGAAGGAAACACCATATATTTT
CDR3: CASSLEGNTIYF

J: TRBJ1-6
D: .
size: .
V: TRBV7-2
DNA: TGTGCCAGCAGCTTAGTAGGGCCACCGAATTCACCCCTCCACTTT
CDR3: CASSLVGPPNSPLHF

J: TRBJ2-7
D: TRBD1
size: .
V: TRBV28
DNA: TGTGCCAGCAGTCCTGGACAGGGCCCCTCCTACGAGCAGTACTTC
CDR3: CASSPGQGPSYEQYF

J: TRBJ2-7
D: .
size: .
V: TRBV29-1
DNA: TGCAGCGTTGGACAGACCTACGAGCAGTACTTC
CDR3: CSVGQTYEQYF

J: TRBJ1-1
D: .
size: few
V: TRBV5-1
DNA: TGCGCCAGCAGCTTAGAGGACGGAAGGAACACTGAAGCTTTCTTT
CDR3: CASSLEDGRNTEAFF

J: TRBJ1-6
D: TRBD1
size: .
V: TRBV7-9
DNA: TGTGCCAGCAGAACAGGGGATTCACCCCTCCATTTT
CDR3: CASRTGDSPLHF

J: TRBJ2-7
D: .
size: .
V: TRBV21-1
DNA: TGTGCCAGTCACCTCCGGGACAGGGGGTCTGAGCAGTACTTC
CDR3: CASHLRDRGSEQYF

J: TRBJ2-1
D: .
size: .
V: TRBV10-3
DNA: TGTGCCATCAGGGACGATGAGGAAGAGCAGTTCTTC
CDR3: CAIRDDEEEQFF

J: TRBJ2-5
D: TRBD1
size: few
V: TRBV2
DNA: TGTGCCAGCAGCTCCGGGACAGGGGCCCCGACCCAGTACTTC
CDR3: CASSSGTGAPTQYF

J: TRBJ1-3
D: TRBD1
size: few
V: TRBV13
DNA: TGTGCCAGCAGCCAGGGACAGGGAGGAAACACCATATATTTT
CDR3: CASSQGQGGNTIYF

J: TRBJ2-4
D: .
size: .
V: TRBV6-2/TRBV6-3
DNA: TGTGCCAGCAGAAGGGGAAACATTCAGTACTTC
CDR3: CASRRGNIQYF

J: TRBJ2-1
D: TRBD1
size: many
V: TRBV4-2
DNA: TGTGCCAGCAGCTCGGGACAGACCTACAATGAGCAGTTCTTC
CDR3: CASSSGQTYNEQFF

J: TRBJ1-1
D: .
size: .
V: TRBV5-1
DNA: TGCGCCAGCAGCTTGGGGACCGGGGCGCCCCTTCTTATGAACACTGAAGCTTTCTTT
CDR3: CASSLGTGAPLLMNTEAFF